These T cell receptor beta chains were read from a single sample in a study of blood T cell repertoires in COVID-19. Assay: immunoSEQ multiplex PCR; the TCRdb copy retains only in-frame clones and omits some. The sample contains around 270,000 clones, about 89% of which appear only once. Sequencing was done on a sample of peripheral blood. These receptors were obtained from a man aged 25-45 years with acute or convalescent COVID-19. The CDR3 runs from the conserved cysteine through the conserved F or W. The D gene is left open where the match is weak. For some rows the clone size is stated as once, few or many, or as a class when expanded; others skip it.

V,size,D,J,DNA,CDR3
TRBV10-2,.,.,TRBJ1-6,TGCGCCAGCAGTGAGCGAGGCACAAGGGGGTCACCCCTCCACTTT,CASSERGTRGSPLHF
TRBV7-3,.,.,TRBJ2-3,TGTGCCAGCAGCTTACTTGGGACTCGCACAGATACGCAGTATTTT,CASSLLGTRTDTQYF
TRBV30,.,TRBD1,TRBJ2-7,TGTGCCTGGAATTCCGGGACAGGGGACTACGAGCAGTACTTC,CAWNSGTGDYEQYF
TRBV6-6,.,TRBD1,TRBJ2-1,TGTGCCAGCAGGAACCGACAGGGGGCAAGGGACAATGAGCAGTTCTTC,CASRNRQGARDNEQFF
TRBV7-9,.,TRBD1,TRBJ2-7,TGTGCCAGCAGCTTACTCCGGGACAGGGTCTACGAGCAGTACTTC,CASSLLRDRVYEQYF
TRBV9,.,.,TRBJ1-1,TGTGCCAGCAGCGTAGGGCCGAGCGGAACTGAAGCTTTCTTT,CASSVGPSGTEAFF
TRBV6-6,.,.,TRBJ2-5,TGTGCCAGCAGTTGGCAGGGAGGCGAGACCCAGTACTTC,CASSWQGGETQYF
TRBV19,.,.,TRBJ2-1,TGTGCCACCAGGGCCATCTCAAGCTCCTACAATGAGCAGTTCTTC,CATRAISSSYNEQFF
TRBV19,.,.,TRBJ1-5,TGTGCCAGTGGGGACACTAGGCCCCAGCATTTT,CASGDTRPQHF
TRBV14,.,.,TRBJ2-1,TGTGCCAGCGGGGCGTACAATGAGCAGTTCTTC,CASGAYNEQFF
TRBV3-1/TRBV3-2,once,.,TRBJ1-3,TGTGCCAGCAGCCAAGAGAGGGTACTCTCTGGAAACACCATATATTTT,CASSQERVLSGNTIYF
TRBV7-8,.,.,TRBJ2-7,TGTGCCAGCAGCTTCAGACAGCCCTACGAGCAGTACTTC,CASSFRQPYEQYF
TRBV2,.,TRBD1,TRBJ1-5,TGTGCCAGCTTCCGGGACAGGGATCAGCCCCAGCATTTT,CASFRDRDQPQHF
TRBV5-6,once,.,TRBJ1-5,TGTGCCAGCAGCGCTGGGGGGGTTCGGAATCAGCCCCAGCATTTT,CASSAGGVRNQPQHF
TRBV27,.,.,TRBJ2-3,TGTGCCAGCAGTTTGTTCCTAGATGATACGCAGTATTTT,CASSLFLDDTQYF
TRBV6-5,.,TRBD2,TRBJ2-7,TGTGCCAGCAGTTCACATAGCGGGAGAGTCAACGAGCAGTACTTC,CASSSHSGRVNEQYF
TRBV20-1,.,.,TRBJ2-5,TGCAGTGCTAGGCGTCAAGAGACCCAGTACTTC,CSARRQETQYF
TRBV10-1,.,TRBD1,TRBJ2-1,TGCGCCAGCAGCAAGGGACAGGGGGCTCGGAATGAGCAGTTCTTC,CASSKGQGARNEQFF
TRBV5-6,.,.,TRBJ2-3,TGTGCCAGCAGTAGGCCCGGACAGTTTTGGCGTGGGGTAGATACGCAGTATTTT,CASSRPGQFWRGVDTQYF
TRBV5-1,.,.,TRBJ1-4,TGCGCCAGCAGCTGGGGGGGATTTAGTGAAAAACTGTTTTTT,CASSWGGFSEKLFF
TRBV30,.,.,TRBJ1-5,TGTGCCTGGAGCTCATTAGGGGCCCTGGGTAGCAATCAGCCCCAGCATTTT,CAWSSLGALGSNQPQHF
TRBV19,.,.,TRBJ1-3,TGTGCCAGTAGTATTGCGGTATCTGGAAACACCATATATTTT,CASSIAVSGNTIYF
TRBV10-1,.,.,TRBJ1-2,TGCGCCAGCAGTCCTGGGGGGGCTGAGCGGGGCTACACCTTC,CASSPGGAERGYTF
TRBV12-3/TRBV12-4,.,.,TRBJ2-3,TGTGCCACCAGACAGAGCACAGATACGCAGTATTTT,CATRQSTDTQYF
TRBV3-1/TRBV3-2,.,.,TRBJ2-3,TGTGCCAGCAGCCAAGCGGGACTCCCGCAGTATTTT,CASSQAGLPQYF
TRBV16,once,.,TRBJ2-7,TGTGCCAGCAGTCTACAGGGAGTCGAGCAGTACTTC,CASSLQGVEQYF
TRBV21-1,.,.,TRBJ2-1,TGTGCCAGCAGCAATTGGGGGGCGACTAGCGGGAGGGAAAATGAGCAGTTCTTC,CASSNWGATSGRENEQFF
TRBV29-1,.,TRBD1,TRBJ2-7,TGCAGCGTTGGCGACCCGGGACAGGGTGGCGAGCAGTACTTC,CSVGDPGQGGEQYF
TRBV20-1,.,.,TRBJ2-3,TGCAGTGCTAGTAAACAGGGAATGAGCACAGATACGCAGTATTTT,CSASKQGMSTDTQYF
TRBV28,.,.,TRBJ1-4,TGTGCCAGCGACATCAGGGATCCGGGTGAAAAACTGTTTTTT,CASDIRDPGEKLFF